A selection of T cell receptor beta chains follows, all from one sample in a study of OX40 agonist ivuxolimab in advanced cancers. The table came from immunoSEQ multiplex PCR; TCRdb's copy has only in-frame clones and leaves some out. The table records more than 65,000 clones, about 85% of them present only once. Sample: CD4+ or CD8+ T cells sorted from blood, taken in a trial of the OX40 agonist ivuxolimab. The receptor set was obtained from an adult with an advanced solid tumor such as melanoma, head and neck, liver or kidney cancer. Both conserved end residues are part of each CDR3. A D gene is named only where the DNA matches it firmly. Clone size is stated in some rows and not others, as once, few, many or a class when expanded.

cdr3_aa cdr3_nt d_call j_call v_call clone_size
CASSPRTGGSIQYF TGTGCCAGCAGTCCTCGGACGGGGGGGAGCATTCAGTACTTC TRBD2 TRBJ2-4 TRBV6-1 once
CASSLAGGGSYNEQFF TGTGCCAGCAGCTTAGCGGGAGGGGGCTCCTACAATGAGCAGTTCTTC TRBD2 TRBJ2-1 TRBV11-2 .
CASSRRGSGRPQHF TGTGCCAGCAGCCGCCGGGGATCCGGGCGGCCCCAGCATTTT . TRBJ1-5 TRBV5-6 .
CASSSPAGLDEKLFF TGTGCCAGCAGTTCACCAGCCGGCCTGGATGAAAAACTGTTTTTT . TRBJ1-4 TRBV28 .
CASSIAGAPQETQYF TGTGCCAGTAGTATAGCAGGGGCTCCTCAAGAGACCCAGTACTTC . TRBJ2-5 TRBV19 .
CASRSGQAGDTQYF TGCGCCAGCAGATCGGGACAGGCGGGAGATACGCAGTATTTT TRBD1 TRBJ2-3 TRBV10-1 .
CASSLDGGTSDEQYF TGTGCCAGCAGCTTAGATGGAGGGACTAGCGACGAGCAGTACTTC TRBD2 TRBJ2-7 TRBV11-2 .
CASSLARDTQYF TGTGCCAGCAGCTTAGCCCGAGATACGCAGTATTTT . TRBJ2-3 TRBV7-3 .
CASSPAGEDTQYF TGTGCCAGCAGCCCGGCGGGGGAAGATACGCAGTATTTT TRBD2 TRBJ2-3 TRBV11-3 .
CASSLGTFSGNTIYF TGCGCCAGCAGCTTAGGGACTTTCTCTGGAAACACCATATATTTT . TRBJ1-3 TRBV5-1 few
CASSLLSEGRTEAFF TGCGCCAGCAGCTTGCTCTCCGAGGGTAGGACTGAAGCTTTCTTT . TRBJ1-1 TRBV5-1 .
CASSGWGGGGELFF TGTGCCAGCAGTGGGTGGGGGGGAGGCGGGGAGCTGTTTTTT TRBD2 TRBJ2-2 TRBV6-6 .
CASSPEERPSSGNTIYF TGTGCCAGTAGTCCCGAAGAAAGGCCCAGCTCTGGAAACACCATATATTTT . TRBJ1-3 TRBV19 .
CASSSGQGTYEQYF TGTGCCAGCAGCTCGGGACAGGGAACCTACGAGCAGTACTTC TRBD1 TRBJ2-7 TRBV7-9 .
CASSETGSNTEAFF TGTGCCAGCAGCGAAACAGGGTCGAACACTGAAGCTTTCTTT . TRBJ1-1 TRBV9 .
CASSSIGLAGRGTDTQYF TGCGCCAGCAGCTCCATAGGACTAGCGGGTAGGGGCACAGATACGCAGTATTTT TRBD2 TRBJ2-3 TRBV5-1 .
CASSKGTGYNEQFF TGCGCCAGCAGTAAGGGGACAGGCTACAATGAGCAGTTCTTC TRBD1 TRBJ2-1 TRBV10-1 .
CASSWAYEQYF TGTGCCAGCAGTTGGGCCTACGAGCAGTACTTC . TRBJ2-7 TRBV28 few